The clone carrying this T cell receptor (beta chain) was recorded once. The treatment: oral pan-JAK inhibitor, 5-10 mg twice daily. This record comes from a study of CD8+ T cells in alopecia areata. The germline CDR1 and CDR2 sequences are MNHEY and SVGAGI. V was clipped by 6 bases and J by 5 bases; unmatched bases: 5. The CDR3 has 15 residues. Sequencing relied on a cDNA template that was reverse transcribed from extracted RNA. TCRdb keeps only in-frame clones here, not all; method: immunoSEQ multiplex PCR. The data show about 180,000 clones, 53% seen once. The sequence derives from a human donor with alopecia areata. This chain connects TRBV6-5 to TRBJ2-1, with TRBD2 matching 12 bases. Sample: CD8+ T cells sorted from blood, taken at week 24, from a patient treated with tofacitinib. The CDR3 region has the DNA TGTGCCAGCAGGTTTACTAGCGGGGGGAACAATGAGCAGTTCTTC. The encoded protein is CASRFTSGGNNEQFF.